This T cell receptor beta chain was captured in a study of OX40 agonist ivuxolimab in advanced cancers. Regarding the research as a whole: The costimulatory receptor OX40 (CD134) was targeted by ivuxolimab, a fully human IgG2 agonistic monoclonal antibody. In the dose-escalation cohort, around four fifths of patients were male, and the mean age was around 60 years, with a range of about 20 to 90. Intravenous ivuxolimab was administered to patients every 2 weeks at six dose levels: 0.01, 0.1, 0.3, 1.5, 3 and 10 mg/kg. Prior anti-PD-1, anti-PD-L1 or anti-CTLA-4 therapy was permitted, and checkpoint inhibitors had been received by roughly 40% of dose-escalation patients. Peripheral TCRbeta sequencing was intended to test whether TCR sequence diversity was altered and clonal T-cell expansion was caused by ivuxolimab. Among the roughly 52 dose-escalation patients, roughly 20 had hepatocellular carcinoma, approximately 15 melanoma, 9 renal cell carcinoma and 9 head and neck cancer. Partial responses occurred in three dose-escalation patients: two with cutaneous melanoma and one with hepatocellular carcinoma. The paper covers the monotherapy dose-escalation part of the phase I ivuxolimab trial, which included N of about 50 patients. The research as a whole found: Clonal expansion of both CD4+ and CD8+ blood T cells was observed from baseline to week 6 at doses 0.1 to 3.0 mg/kg. After ivuxolimab, CD8+ T cells had more expanded clones than CD4+ T cells on average. The antigen specificity of the peripheral T cells that underwent clonal expansion was not determined. Partial responders in the 0.1-3.0 mg/kg groups had among the lowest normalized peripheral clonal expansion, especially among CD8+ T cells. Low levels of normalized T-cell clonal expansion were also shown by some nonresponding patients.

The trial excluded patients who had a history of autoimmune disease or were on systemic immunosuppression. Peripheral blood for TCR sequencing was drawn from every dose cohort at baseline, at cycle 4 day 1 and at cycle 7 day 1. Samples were obtained from an open-label, multicenter, first-in-human phase I dose-escalation trial of ivuxolimab. The trial enrolled adults with locally advanced or metastatic head and neck squamous cell, hepatocellular, melanoma or renal cell carcinoma. Before TCR sequencing, CD4+ and CD8+ T cells were separately sorted from peripheral blood. This clone was seen just once. No antigen is known for it. Base qualities are not provided; no much larger clone lies one nucleotide away. The junction carries 10 bases between V and J, which are trimmed by 4 bases and 0 bases respectively. Counted from cysteine to phenylalanine, this CDR3 has 14 amino acids. The entry retains the CDR3 DNA only, 42 bases that are in frame from base 1. In the germline V gene, CDR1 corresponds to SGDLS and CDR2 to YYNGEE.

Genomic DNA was isolated from the sorted cells so that the TCRbeta CDR3 region could be sequenced. TCRbeta CDR3 regions were sequenced using the immunoSEQ Assay. This immuneACCESS table, as held by TCRdb, lists in-frame sequences with V and J called but not all clones. Of the missing ones, under half trace to an unresolved V gene in checked studies; the others have no known cause. The sample yields about 68,000 clones; about nine tenths were counted once. The ten largest make up about 0.3% of the sample. Here the sequenced sample was CD4+ or CD8+ T cells sorted from blood, taken in a trial of the OX40 agonist ivuxolimab. The origin of this receptor is an adult with an advanced solid tumor such as melanoma, head and neck, liver or kidney cancer. This sequence uses TRBV9 and TRBJ1-1; the D gene is not confidently resolved. The CDR3 reads as follows: CASSKDGMNTEAFF. The DNA sequence follows: TGTGCCAGCAGCAAAGACGGGATGAACACTGAAGCTTTCTTT.